This record covers a single T cell receptor beta chain. The antigen it recognizes is unknown. Possible read error: a much larger clone is one base away. Bulk unsorted tissue served as the source for RNA extraction, and RNA quality was assessed using a NanoDrop ND-1000 and an Agilent 2100. Distant non-tumor tissue taken more than 3 cm from the tumor edge was used as the normal lung sample. Newly diagnosed lung cancer patients without prior chemotherapy who had been admitted for thoracic surgery in China between August and November 2014 were enrolled as donors. Anyone who had undergone radiotherapy or chemotherapy before, or who had another cancer at the same time, was left out of the study. Surgical tissue pieces of roughly 1-2.3 cm3 were preserved in RNAlater solution and stored at -80 °C until use. Counted from cysteine to phenylalanine, this CDR3 has 13 amino acids. Only CDR3 DNA is held: 39 bases, read in frame from base 1. The germline V gene (reference sequence) specifies PRHDT as CDR1 and FYEKMQ as CDR2.

The sample is drawn from a study of tumor and adjacent non-tumor tissue in lung cancer (dated by TCRdb to 2017 to 2018). Concerning the study at large: The cohort included around eleven adenocarcinoma, a couple of squamous cell carcinoma and 1 small cell lung cancer patients. Sequencing produced 100 million to 150 million productive TCRbeta reads in total, an average of about 4.5 million reads per sample. Using bulk TCRbeta repertoires from some 14 lung cancer patients, the study set lung tumor tissue side by side with matched distant non-tumor lung tissue. Among the roughly 15 patients, ages ranged from about 31 to 85 years, some ten were men and 5 were women, and disease was TNM stage I to III. For each patient, one tumor sample and one normal lung sample were taken, giving approximately 29 paired specimens that underwent TCRbeta CDR3 sequencing.

The paper as a whole reports these results and caveats: Neither the sequencing platform nor unique molecular identifiers are named or mentioned anywhere in the methods. Peripheral blood was not sequenced, so blood TCRbeta repertoires were not examined in the lung cancer patients of the study. Tumor tissue showed significantly greater TCR diversity (inverse Simpson) than normal lung tissue (431.37 vs 166.20, P = 0.0075, Mann-Whitney U test). The top 100 clones accounted for a significantly larger cumulative portion of the repertoire in normal lung than in tumor tissue. The cohort had only about 16 patients, and the authors noted that larger samples and more detailed clinical data are needed. TCR diversity was significantly higher in younger patients, and greater tumor TCR diversity was associated with shorter overall survival and shorter disease-free survival.

The library was built by means of multiplex PCR. The instrument given in TCRdb is Illumina HiSeq 2500. TCRbeta libraries were constructed through three rounds of nested PCR with primers (Table S4) according to protocols modified from ARM-PCR. Before sequencing, PCR products in the 200-500 bp range were cut out of the gel and cleaned up using the QIAquick gel extraction kit. Per the source publication's procedure: Trimmomatic was used to clean the reads, FLASH was used to merge the reads into complete CDR3 sequences, and MiTCR was used to assign the reads to V(D)J germline segments. VDJtools was used to compute clonal diversity as the inverse Simpson's index. A read counted as productive if the sequence was in-frame and lacked a premature stop codon. TCRdb trimmed the raw reads at Q25, called clones with MiXCR and kept productive beta chains. Every CDR3 protein is listed once, alongside the most common genes and DNA of its rows. These V and J calls rely on TCRdb rather than the paper's analysis. This sample holds 50,000 or so distinct CDR3 sequences; roughly 69% were observed only once. The ten largest clones add up to roughly 25% of the sample.

Sequencing used distant non-tumor lung tissue. This receptor was taken from a woman aged 55-70 years with non-small cell lung cancer. The V and J genes are TRBV13 and TRBJ2-7; the D gene remains uncertain. The DNA sequence follows: TGTGCCAGGAGCTTTACTAACTCCTACGAGCAGTACTTC. It specifies CARSFTNSYEQYF.